The TCR beta chain described here comes from a study of CD4 T cells in relation to SARS-CoV-2 and coronaviruses. The CDR3 covers 12 residues. Germline V CDR1 and CDR2: ENHRY, SYGVKD. Trimming removed 7 bases from V and 8 bases from J, with 12 bases in between. Unexposed donor CD4+ T cells date from 2011-2018, before the COVID-19 pandemic. CD4+ T cells were isolated from the cells after 10 days of culture. TCRdb's copy holds only in-frame clones and misses some; the assay was immunoSEQ multiplex PCR. The table lists 20,000 to 25,000 clones, roughly 80% of them singletons. Turning to this clone: Its antigen remains unidentified.

The receptor was isolated from a human donor in good health. The chain has TRBV10-3 and TRBJ2-1, with a tentative D call TRBD1 (7 bases). Sample: CD4+ T cells from PBMCs, cultured in vitro. For the CDR3, the DNA is TGTGCCATCACTACAGGGGAGGATGAGCAGTTCTTC. Its protein is CAITTGEDEQFF.